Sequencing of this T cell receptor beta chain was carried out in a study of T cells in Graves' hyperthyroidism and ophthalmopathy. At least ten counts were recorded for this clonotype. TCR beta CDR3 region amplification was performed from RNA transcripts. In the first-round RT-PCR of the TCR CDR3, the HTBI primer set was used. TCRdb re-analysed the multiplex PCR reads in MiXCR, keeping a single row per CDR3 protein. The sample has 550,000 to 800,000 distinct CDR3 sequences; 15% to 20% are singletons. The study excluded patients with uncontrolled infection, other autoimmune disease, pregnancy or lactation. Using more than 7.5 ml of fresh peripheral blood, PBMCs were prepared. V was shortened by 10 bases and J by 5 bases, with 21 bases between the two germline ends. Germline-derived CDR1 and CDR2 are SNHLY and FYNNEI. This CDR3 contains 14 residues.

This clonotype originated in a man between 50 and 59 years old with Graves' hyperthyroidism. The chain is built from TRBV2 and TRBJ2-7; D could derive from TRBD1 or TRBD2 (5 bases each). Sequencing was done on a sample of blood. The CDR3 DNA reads TGTGCCACCAAACCCGGGGACGCCAAGGACGAGCAGTACTTC. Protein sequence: CATKPGDAKDEQYF.